The 10 T cell receptor beta chains given below trace back to one sample, sequenced in a study of blood T cell repertoires in COVID-19. The assay was immunoSEQ multiplex PCR, and TCRdb's table has in-frame clones only and misses some. The sample lists around 120,000 clones; 80% were seen once. Material for sequencing was peripheral blood. These receptors came from a human donor in a cohort sampled during active COVID-19.

The V gene is TRBV18, the J gene TRBJ2-7; weak D call: TRBD1 (6 bases). The V and J ends lost 2 bases and 3 bases respectively, with 8 bases between them. The CDR3 is made up of 13 amino acids. Per the germline V gene, CDR1 is KGHSH and CDR2 is LQKENI. The chain's CDR3 is CASSPRGSYEQYF. The CDR3 bases are TGTGCCAGCTCACCAAGGGGGAGCTACGAGCAGTACTTC.

This chain joins TRBV4-2 and TRBJ1-1; D gene ambiguous. The V end was cut by 3 bases, the J end by 1 base, with 6 bases between. Looked up from germline, CDR1 is LGHNA and CDR2 is YNFKEQ. The CDR3 totals 13 residues. In DNA form, the CDR3 reads TGTGCCAGCAGCCAGTCTCCGAACACTGAAGCTTTCTTT. Its protein is CASSQSPNTEAFF.

This rearrangement joins TRBV2 to TRBJ1-4; tentatively, D is TRBD1 (5 bases). Per the germline V gene, CDR1 is SNHLY and CDR2 is FYNNEI. The V end was cut by 6 bases, the J end by 8 bases, with 7 bases between. The CDR3 runs to 11 residues. The CDR3 nucleotides read TGTGCCAGCAGCCGACAGGAAAAACTGTTTTTT. Its translation: CASSRQEKLFF.

Only one count was recorded for this clone. This chain uses TRBV21-1 with TRBJ2-2; TRBD2 is taken as the D call from the table, unchecked against the DNA. TRBV21-1 is a listed pseudogene. CDR3 size: 16 residues. DNA of the CDR3: TGTGCCAGCAGCCCGGGACTAGAACTGAACACCGGGGAGCTGTTTTTT. Its protein product is CASSPGLELNTGELFF.

The genes are TRBV29-1 and TRBJ2-1; D ambiguous. This CDR3 is 11 amino acids long. The V gene's germline CDR1 is SQVTM and CDR2 ANQGSEA. The V end lost 4 bases, the J end lost 4 bases, and 5 bases lay between the germline ends. CDR3 residues: CSVVMYNEQFF. DNA of the CDR3: TGCAGCGTTGTTATGTACAATGAGCAGTTCTTC.

The chain employs TRBV9 and TRBJ1-6, with a tentative D call TRBD1 (5 bases). The germline CDR1 and CDR2 sequences are SGDLS and YYNGEE. The CDR3 is 14 amino acids. The germline V and J ends were trimmed by 3 bases and 4 bases, with 8 bases remaining between them. CDR3 amino acids: CASSAGLYNSPLHF. The CDR3 bases are TGTGCCAGCAGCGCGGGACTTTATAATTCACCCCTCCACTTT.

This sequence joins TRBV7-2 and TRBJ2-2; D remains ambiguous. The ends were cut back, 6 bases at V and 5 bases at J, with 4 bases in the middle. The V gene's germline CDR1 is SGHTA and CDR2 FQGNSA. This CDR3 comprises 11 residues. This CDR3 reads CASSITGELFF. CDR3 bases: TGTGCCAGCAGTATTACCGGGGAGCTGTTTTTT.

The CDR3 DNA is TGTGCCAGCAAACAGGGGGTTACAGATACGCAGTATTTT. This encodes CASKQGVTDTQYF. The genes are TRBV6-5 and TRBJ2-3; 8 nucleotides align to TRBD1. The CDR3 covers 13 residues. Trimming took 7 bases from V and 3 from J; bases not matched to a gene: 3. The V gene's germline CDR1 is MNHEY and CDR2 SVGAGI.

The CDR3 DNA is TGTGCCAGCAGCCTGGACAGGAGCTCCTACAATGAGCAGTTCTTC. Translating gives CASSLDRSSYNEQFF. The J gene is TRBJ2-1, the V gene TRBV6-2 or TRBV6-3; 7 positions agree with TRBD1. Trimming removed 6 bases from V and 0 bases from J; junction bases left unmatched: 5. Germline V lookup: CDR1 MNHEY, CDR2 SVGEGT. This CDR3 is 15 amino acids long.

This rearrangement joins TRBV7-9 to TRBJ2-1, with D possibly being TRBD2 (9 bases). Trimming took off 4 bases at V and 6 bases at J, with 25 bases between the two ends. Germline CDR1 SEHNR, CDR2 FQNEAQ (reference sequence). CDR3 size: 18 residues. The CDR3 DNA follows: TGTGCCAGCAGCTCGGACAGGGTAGGCGGGAGGGCCTTCAATGAGCAGTTCTTC. Protein sequence: CASSSDRVGGRAFNEQFF.